Presented here are 2 T cell receptor beta chains from one specimen sequenced in a study of T-cell memory formation after mild COVID-19 (dated by TCRdb to the early 2020s). Receptors were amplified or captured by 5' RACE. For sequencing, an Illumina NovaSeq 6000 was employed. TCRdb trimmed the raw reads at Q25, called clones with MiXCR and kept productive beta chains. CDR3 protein duplicates are merged, each entry listing the most common genes and DNA. This sample has roughly 240,000 distinct CDR3 sequences in its table, and 15% to 19% of those were observed once. Of the sample, less than 2.5% falls within the top ten clones. The source material was PBMCs or a T cell subset sorted from them (not recorded which). The receptors come from an adult woman who had mild COVID-19 (a few samples of this study predate the infection). The sample titles of this study are shuffled in the database, so cell type and time point are left out; the donor was told from shared clones.

There are many counts of this clonotype. This chain uses TRBV9 with TRBJ1-5; no clear D gene. Germline V gene lookup returns CDR1 SGDLS and CDR2 YYNGEE. Trimming cost V 1 base and J 2 bases, with 4 bases left between them. The CDR3 spans 13 residues. CDR3: CASSVQGNQPQHF. DNA of the CDR3: TGTGCCAGCAGCGTACAAGGCAATCAGCCCCAGCATTTT.

This clonotype was observed a few times. The chain carries TRBV5-1 and TRBJ2-5; D not resolved. The ends were cut back, 0 bases at V and 1 base at J, with 4 bases in the middle. Germline V gene lookup returns CDR1 SGHRS and CDR2 YFSETQ. There are 13 residues in the CDR3. The CDR3 DNA is TGCGCCAGCAGCTTGGCCGTCCAAGAGACCCAGTACTTC. Translation gives CASSLAVQETQYF.